This entry features one TCR beta chain sequence. These data come from a study of beta chain features in type 1 diabetes. The germline gives CDR1 LNHDA, CDR2 SQIVND (reference sequence). There are 12 residues in the CDR3. Trimming at V came to 6 bases and at J to 6 bases, leaving 5 bases not matched to a gene. Since all of the isolated RNA was reverse transcribed, expressed TCRB transcripts were what got sequenced. The data were produced by immunoSEQ multiplex PCR, yet TCRdb's version contains in-frame clones alone and is incomplete. The sample lists some 150,000 clones; 9% to 10% were seen once. The sequence was obtained from a woman aged 40 to 50 in good health. The specimen was central memory CD4+ T cells from blood. J is TRBJ2-7 and V is TRBV19; the match to TRBD1 covers 7 bases. CDR3 in amino acids: CASSPTGLEQYF. The CDR3, as DNA: TGTGCCAGTAGCCCGACAGGGCTCGAGCAGTACTTC.